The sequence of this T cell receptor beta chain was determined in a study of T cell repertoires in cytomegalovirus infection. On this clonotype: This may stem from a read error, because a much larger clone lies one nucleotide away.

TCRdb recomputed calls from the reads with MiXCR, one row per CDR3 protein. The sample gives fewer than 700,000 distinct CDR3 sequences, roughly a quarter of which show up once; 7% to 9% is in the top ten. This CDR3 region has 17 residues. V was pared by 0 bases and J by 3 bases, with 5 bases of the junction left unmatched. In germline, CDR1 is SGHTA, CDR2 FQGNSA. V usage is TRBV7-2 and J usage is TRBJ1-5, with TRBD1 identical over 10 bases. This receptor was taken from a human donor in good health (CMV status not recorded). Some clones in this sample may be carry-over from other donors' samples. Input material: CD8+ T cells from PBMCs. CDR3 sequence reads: CASSLARQGADNQPQHF. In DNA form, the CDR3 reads TGTGCCAGCAGCTTAGCGCGACAGGGGGCTGACAATCAGCCCCAGCATTTT.